This TCR beta chain was found in a study of technical replicates of blood from several donors. Clones were read by immunoSEQ multiplex PCR, and TCRdb kept only the in-frame ones, dropping some. The top ten hold approximately 0.28% of the sample, which has 75,000 to 95,000 clones, 75% to 95% seen once. V dropped 4 bases and J dropped 7 bases, with 7 bases sitting between them. Germline V gene data show CDR1 as SGHVS and CDR2 as FQNEAQ. The CDR3 contains 11 residues. This TCR was sampled from a human donor in good health. This chain uses TRBV7-8 with TRBJ2-5; unclear D gene. Sequenced input: T cells isolated from PBMCs. The CDR3 sequence is CASSYYGTQYF. The CDR3 DNA reads as TGTGCCAGCAGCTACTATGGGACCCAGTACTTC. Full variable domain (missing parts from reference TRBV7-8 and TRBJ2-5): GAGVSQSPRYKVAKRGQDVALRCDPISGHVSLFWYQQALGQGPEFLTYFQNEAQLDKSGLPSDRFFAERPEGSVSTLKIQRTQQEDSAVYLCASSYYGTQYFGPGTRLLVL.